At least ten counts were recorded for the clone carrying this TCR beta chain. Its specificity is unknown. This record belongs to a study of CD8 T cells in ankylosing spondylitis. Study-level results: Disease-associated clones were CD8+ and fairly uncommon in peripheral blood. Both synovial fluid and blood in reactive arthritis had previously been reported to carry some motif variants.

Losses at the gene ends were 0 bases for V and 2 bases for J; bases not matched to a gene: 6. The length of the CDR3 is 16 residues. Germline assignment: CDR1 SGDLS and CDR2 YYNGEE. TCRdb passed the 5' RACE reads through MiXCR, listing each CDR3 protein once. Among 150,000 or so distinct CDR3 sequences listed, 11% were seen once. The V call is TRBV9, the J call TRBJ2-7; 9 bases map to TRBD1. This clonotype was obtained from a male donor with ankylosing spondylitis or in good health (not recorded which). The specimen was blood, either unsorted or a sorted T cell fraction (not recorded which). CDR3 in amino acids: CASSVGVGQGTYEQYF. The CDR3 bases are TGTGCCAGCAGCGTAGGTGTAGGACAGGGGACCTACGAGCAGTACTTC.